This T cell receptor beta chain was recovered during a study of neurological immune-mediated disorders. General study points: While HTLV-1-associated myelopathy showed the greatest TCR clonal expansion, multiple sclerosis showed the least, falling below healthy controls.

The CDR3 spans 16 residues. V dropped 1 base and J dropped 0 bases, with 11 bases sitting between them. Germline V gene lookup returns CDR1 SGHKS and CDR2 YYEKEE (reference sequence). Healthy control participants comprised blood bank volunteers in Maryland, USA. The unsorted libraries were made from 2 million PBMCs kept at -80 C. 5'RACE generated cDNA with 10-nucleotide random UMIs. Using its own MiXCR run on the 5' RACE reads, TCRdb lists one record per CDR3 protein. The repertoire holds more than 70,000 distinct CDR3 sequences, with about 9.4% as singletons. This clonotype was seen at least ten times. The antigen is not known.

This receptor was taken from a man aged 40-55 years in good health. Input material: PBMCs. The gene calls are TRBV5-5 and TRBJ1-5; D might be TRBD1 (5 bases). The chain's CDR3 is CASSLIGEGSNQPQHF. The CDR3, as DNA: TGTGCCAGCAGCTTGATAGGGGAGGGTAGCAATCAGCCCCAGCATTTT.